This T cell receptor beta chain was recorded in a study of tumor-infiltrating lymphocytes in primary liver carcinoma. At the level of the study: Donors had hepatocellular carcinoma or combined HCC and intrahepatic cholangiocarcinoma. General observations from the study: Blood trailed tumors significantly in top-250-clone fraction (p = 0.039). Tumor region pairs showed greater overlap than either tumor-adjacent or tumor-blood pairs did. Merely about 7-25% of top clones occurred in all five tumor regions.

Both RNA and DNA were isolated together from around 18-30 mg of bulk tissue that had not been sorted. The germline V gene encodes CDR1 LGHNA and CDR2 YSLEER. The CDR3 runs to 14 residues. As regards this clonotype: Its antigen is not identified. The junction does not match germline at one end; this may be a read error.

With around 450 ng total RNA as template and a constant-region primer, TCR beta cDNA was made. Slightly modified ARM-PCR, run as three nested multiplex PCR rounds, produced the TCR beta libraries. It was with TRBV1-TRBV30 forward primers and a C-beta reverse primer that the first two PCR rounds were run, at about 9 cycles each. TCRdb independently ran MiXCR on the multiplex PCR reads; one entry per CDR3 protein. The table includes around 29,000 distinct CDR3 sequences, approximately 71% detected once. The sequencing input was liver tumor tissue from sampling region 3. As to subset: tumor region T3, left-lateral pole. This clonotype was sampled from a woman aged 30 to 39 with primary liver carcinoma and hepatitis B virus infection. The chain joins TRBV4-3 to TRBJ1-2; D is unresolved. The chain's CDR3 is CASSVELEIYGYTF. In DNA, the CDR3 is TGCGCCAGCAGCGTTGAGTTGGAGATCTATGGTTACACCTTT.